This is a list of T cell receptor beta chains from one sample in a study of control samples from healthy donors and cancer patients. Measured with immunoSEQ multiplex PCR; TCRdb has only the in-frame clones, and not every one. The profile shows some 150,000 clones, nearly 96% of them singletons. Sequences were obtained from blood. All receptors derive from a woman aged 30 to 39 in good health. Both conserved end residues are part of each CDR3. D genes are given only for firm matches. For some rows the clone size is stated as once, few or many, or as a class when expanded; others skip it.

NA	TRBV9	TRBJ2-7	NA	TGTGCCAGCAGCCCTCGACGGGGACTTATTCCTGCGCAGTACTTC	CASSPRRGLIPAQYF
TRBD2	TRBV5-1	TRBJ2-2	NA	TGCGCCAGCAGCTTACTAGCGGGAGACACCGGGGAGCTGTTTTTT	CASSLLAGDTGELFF
NA	TRBV7-9	TRBJ1-2	once	TGTGCCAGCAGCTTATTGGGGCAGAGAGCTAACTATGGCTACACCTTC	CASSLLGQRANYGYTF
TRBD2	TRBV4-2	TRBJ2-1	NA	TGTGCCAGCAGCCACGACGGGACTAGCGGCTCCTACAATGAGCAGTTCTTC	CASSHDGTSGSYNEQFF
TRBD2	TRBV10-3	TRBJ2-1	NA	TGTGCCATCAGGCCGAGCGGGGAGTGGGGCTACAATGAGCAGTTCTTC	CAIRPSGEWGYNEQFF
TRBD2	TRBV30	TRBJ2-2	NA	TGTGCCTGGAGCAGCGGGGGGGTCCCCACCGGGGAGCTGTTTTTT	CAWSSGGVPTGELFF
NA	TRBV18	TRBJ1-5	NA	TGTGCCAGCTCACAGCCTACGCCCCAGCATTTT	CASSQPTPQHF
TRBD2	TRBV5-1	TRBJ2-1	NA	TGCGCCAGCAGCCCCTCCGGGACTAGCGGATTTGGTGAGCAGTTCTTC	CASSPSGTSGFGEQFF
NA	TRBV30	TRBJ1-2	NA	TGTGCCTGGAGTGTACGCGGGGTGAGGCGTGGCTACACCTTC	CAWSVRGVRRGYTF
NA	TRBV28	TRBJ2-5	NA	TGTGCCAGCAGTCCGCTGATGATCCAAGAGACCCAGTACTTC	CASSPLMIQETQYF
TRBD2	TRBV4-1	TRBJ2-4	NA	TGCGCCAGCAGCCAACCATCCCTAGGACAGATACTAGCGGGAGTCGACAAAAACATTCAGTACTTC	CASSQPSLGQILAGVDKNIQYF
TRBD1	TRBV7-8	TRBJ2-7	once	TGTGCCAGCAGCTCAGGGACAGGGGTCGGGCCCGAGCAGTACTTC	CASSSGTGVGPEQYF
NA	TRBV28	TRBJ2-7	NA	TGTGCCAGCAACCCGACAGGACGCAGCTCCTACGAGCAGTACTTC	CASNPTGRSSYEQYF
NA	TRBV6-6	TRBJ2-7	NA	TGTGCCAGCGGATCTAGCGCCACCTACGAGCAGTACTTC	CASGSSATYEQYF
NA	TRBV2	TRBJ2-1	NA	TGTGGCACCCCTGGCGGAAGCTCCTACAATGAGCAGTTCTTC	CGTPGGSSYNEQFF
NA	TRBV28	TRBJ2-7	NA	TGTGCCAGCAGTCCCTTTGCATCTAAGGTCCTTTACGAGCAGTACTTC	CASSPFASKVLYEQYF
NA	TRBV30	TRBJ1-5	NA	TGTGCCTGGAAGGCAGGACACAATCAGCCCCAGCATTTT	CAWKAGHNQPQHF
TRBD2	TRBV4-1	TRBJ2-7	NA	TGCGCCAGCAGCCAAGAGGGACTAGCGGGTAGAACCTACGAGCAGTACTTC	CASSQEGLAGRTYEQYF
TRBD1	TRBV7-3	TRBJ2-3	NA	TGTGCCAGCAGCTTAGGACACAGGGGGCGAGATACGCAGTATTTT	CASSLGHRGRDTQYF
NA	TRBV7-8	TRBJ1-3	NA	TGTGCCAGCAGCTTATACAGGGGAAACACCATATATTTT	CASSLYRGNTIYF
NA	TRBV12-3/TRBV12-4	TRBJ1-1	NA	TGTGCCAGCACCGCGGTCTTTTGGGCTGAAGCTTTCTTT	CASTAVFWAEAFF
TRBD2	TRBV5-3	TRBJ2-3	NA	TGTGCCAGAAGCTTGAGGATAGCGGGAGGACCCCATTCCACAGATACGCAGTATTTT	CARSLRIAGGPHSTDTQYF
NA	TRBV28	TRBJ1-2	NA	TGTGCCAGCAGTTTGCGGGAATATGGCTACACCTTC	CASSLREYGYTF
NA	TRBV5-4	TRBJ2-1	once	TGTGCCAGCAGACAGGAGGGGGTAGGGAATGAGCAGTTCTTC	CASRQEGVGNEQFF
TRBD2	TRBV5-1	TRBJ2-3	NA	TGCGCCAGCAGCCTGGTGGCTAGCGGGAGTCTGACAGATACGCAGTATTTT	CASSLVASGSLTDTQYF
TRBD1	TRBV6-5	TRBJ1-2	NA	TGTGCCAGCAGACCCACCGGGACAGGGGTCTATGGCTACACCTTC	CASRPTGTGVYGYTF
TRBD1	TRBV6-2/TRBV6-3	TRBJ2-7	NA	TGTGCCAGCAGTTACTCCGTCTCGGACAGGGCCTCGAGCTCCTACGAGCAGTACTTC	CASSYSVSDRASSSYEQYF
NA	TRBV10-3	TRBJ1-3	NA	TGTGCCATCAGAGCCTCCGACAGGAGTGGAAACACCATATATTTT	CAIRASDRSGNTIYF
NA	TRBV3-1/TRBV3-2	TRBJ1-2	NA	TGTGCCAGCAGCCTGACATCTAACTATGGCTACACCTTC	CASSLTSNYGYTF
NA	TRBV6-2/TRBV6-3	TRBJ1-6	NA	TGTGCCAGCAGTTACGGGTGGCAGGTTGGCTCACCCCTCCACTTT	CASSYGWQVGSPLHF
NA	TRBV4-1	TRBJ1-1	NA	TGCGCCAGCAGCCAAGATCCAGGGGACACTGAAGCTTTCTTT	CASSQDPGDTEAFF
NA	TRBV30	TRBJ2-7	NA	TGTGCCTGGAGTTCAGGGACAACCTACGAGCAGTACTTC	CAWSSGTTYEQYF
NA	TRBV4-1	TRBJ1-1	NA	TGCGCCAGCAGCCGGGGGCCCGCCGGAGACACTGAAGCTTTCTTT	CASSRGPAGDTEAFF
TRBD2	TRBV7-9	TRBJ2-5	NA	TGTGCCAGCAGCGCGGGACTAGCGGGTCGAGAGACCCAGTACTTC	CASSAGLAGRETQYF
NA	TRBV9	TRBJ2-1	once	TGTGCCAGCAGCGTAGGGGCAGGGACTGACTACAATGAGCAGTTCTTC	CASSVGAGTDYNEQFF
NA	TRBV27	TRBJ2-1	NA	TGTGCCAGCAGTTTTGTGAAAAACAATGAGCAGTTCTTC	CASSFVKNNEQFF
TRBD1	TRBV28	TRBJ1-5	NA	TGTGCCAGCAGTTTGCTCAGGGACAGGGTTAGCAATCAGCCCCAGCATTTT	CASSLLRDRVSNQPQHF
TRBD1	TRBV7-8	TRBJ1-2	NA	TGTGCCAGCAGCCCCACGGACAGGGGATATGGCTACACCTTC	CASSPTDRGYGYTF
NA	TRBV7-9	TRBJ1-2	NA	TGTGCCAGCAGCCCCGGGACGGTTTACTATGGCTACACCTTC	CASSPGTVYYGYTF
TRBD1	TRBV5-6	TRBJ2-3	NA	TGTGCCAGCAGCTTGGTAGGGACAGGACTAAGCACAGATACGCAGTATTTT	CASSLVGTGLSTDTQYF
NA	TRBV27	TRBJ2-2	NA	TGTGCCGCAGGCGAGGGACCAAGCACCGGGGAGCTGTTTTTT	CAAGEGPSTGELFF
NA	TRBV3-1/TRBV3-2	TRBJ1-1	NA	TGTGCCAGCAGCCCGTCCGGCCTGAACACTGAAGCTTTCTTT	CASSPSGLNTEAFF